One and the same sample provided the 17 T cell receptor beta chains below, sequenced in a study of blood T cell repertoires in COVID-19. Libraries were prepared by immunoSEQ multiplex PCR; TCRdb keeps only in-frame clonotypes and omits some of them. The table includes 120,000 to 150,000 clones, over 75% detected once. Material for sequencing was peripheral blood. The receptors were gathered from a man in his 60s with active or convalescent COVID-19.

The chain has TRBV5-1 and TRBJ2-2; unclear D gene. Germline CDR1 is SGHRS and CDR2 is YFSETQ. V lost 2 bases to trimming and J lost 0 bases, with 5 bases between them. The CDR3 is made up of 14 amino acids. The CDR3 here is CASSFLPNTGELFF. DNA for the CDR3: TGCGCCAGCAGCTTTCTCCCGAACACCGGGGAGCTGTTTTTT.

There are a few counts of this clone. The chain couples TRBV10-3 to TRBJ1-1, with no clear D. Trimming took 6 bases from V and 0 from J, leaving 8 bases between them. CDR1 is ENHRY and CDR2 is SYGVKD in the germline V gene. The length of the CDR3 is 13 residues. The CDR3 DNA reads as TGTGCCATCAGGAACACCATGAACACTGAAGCTTTCTTT. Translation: CAIRNTMNTEAFF.

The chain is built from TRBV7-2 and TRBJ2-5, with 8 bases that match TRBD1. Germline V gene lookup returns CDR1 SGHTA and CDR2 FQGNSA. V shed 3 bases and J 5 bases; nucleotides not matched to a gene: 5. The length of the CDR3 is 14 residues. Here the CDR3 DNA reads TGTGCCAGCAGCTTTGGCAGGGGGCTTGAGACCCAGTACTTC. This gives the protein CASSFGRGLETQYF.

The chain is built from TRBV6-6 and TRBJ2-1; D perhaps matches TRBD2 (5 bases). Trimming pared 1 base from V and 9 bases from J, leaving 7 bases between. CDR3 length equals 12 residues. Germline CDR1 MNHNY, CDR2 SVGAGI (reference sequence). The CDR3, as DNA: TGTGCCAGCAGTTACTGGAGCGGTGAGCAGTTCTTC. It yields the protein CASSYWSGEQFF.

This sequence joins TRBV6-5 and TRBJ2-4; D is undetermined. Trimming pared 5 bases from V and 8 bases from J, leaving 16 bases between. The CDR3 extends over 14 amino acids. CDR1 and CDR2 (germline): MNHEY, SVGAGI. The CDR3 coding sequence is TGTGCCAGCAGTACCCGATCTAGAGGCGACATTCAGTACTTC. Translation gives CASSTRSRGDIQYF.

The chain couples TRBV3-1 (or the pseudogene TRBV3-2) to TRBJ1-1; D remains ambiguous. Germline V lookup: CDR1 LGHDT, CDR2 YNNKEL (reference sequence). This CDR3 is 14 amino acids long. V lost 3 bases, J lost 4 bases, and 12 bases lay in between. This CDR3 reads CASSQTWEGTEAFF. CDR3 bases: TGTGCCAGCAGCCAGACCTGGGAGGGCACTGAAGCTTTCTTT.

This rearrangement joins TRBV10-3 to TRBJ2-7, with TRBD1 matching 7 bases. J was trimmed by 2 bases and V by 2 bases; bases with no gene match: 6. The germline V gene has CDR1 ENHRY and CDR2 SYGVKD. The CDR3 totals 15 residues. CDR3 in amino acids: CAISETQGITYEQYF. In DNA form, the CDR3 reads TGTGCCATCAGTGAGACACAGGGGATAACCTACGAGCAGTACTTC.

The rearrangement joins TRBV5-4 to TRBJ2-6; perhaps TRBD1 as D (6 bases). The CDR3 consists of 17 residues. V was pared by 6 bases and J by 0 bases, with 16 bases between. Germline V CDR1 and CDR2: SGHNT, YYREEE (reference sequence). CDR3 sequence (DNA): TGTGCCAGCAATCCGGGACAAGCGCTCTCTGGGGCCAACGTCCTGACTTTC. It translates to CASNPGQALSGANVLTF.

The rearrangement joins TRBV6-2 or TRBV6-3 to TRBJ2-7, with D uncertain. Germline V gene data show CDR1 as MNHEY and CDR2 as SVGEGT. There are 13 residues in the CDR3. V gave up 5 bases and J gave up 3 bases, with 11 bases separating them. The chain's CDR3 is CASSITPSYEQYF. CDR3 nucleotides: TGTGCCAGCAGTATCACCCCTAGCTACGAGCAGTACTTC.

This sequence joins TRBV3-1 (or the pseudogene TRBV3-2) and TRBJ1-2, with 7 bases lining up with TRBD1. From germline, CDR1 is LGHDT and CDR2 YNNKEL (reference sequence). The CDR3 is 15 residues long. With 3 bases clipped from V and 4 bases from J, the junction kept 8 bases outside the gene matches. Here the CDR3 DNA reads TGTGCCAGCAGCCAGGGGGACAGCTATTTCTATGGCTACACCTTC. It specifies CASSQGDSYFYGYTF.

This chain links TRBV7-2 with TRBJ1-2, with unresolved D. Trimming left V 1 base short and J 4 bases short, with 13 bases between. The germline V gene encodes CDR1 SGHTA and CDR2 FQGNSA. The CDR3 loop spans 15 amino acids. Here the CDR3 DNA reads TGTGCCAGCAGCTTAGTGGGCAGCGAGGGCTATGGCTACACCTTC. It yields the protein CASSLVGSEGYGYTF.

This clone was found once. CDR3 sequence: CATRTSGYEQYF. CDR3 DNA sequence: TGTGCCACCAGGACTAGCGGGTACGAGCAGTACTTC. The J gene is TRBJ2-7, the V gene TRBV27, with 11 nucleotides matching TRBD2. The germline gives CDR1 MNHEY, CDR2 SMNVEV (reference sequence). The CDR3 is 12 amino acids. V was pared by 10 bases and J by 4 bases, with 3 bases of the junction left unmatched.

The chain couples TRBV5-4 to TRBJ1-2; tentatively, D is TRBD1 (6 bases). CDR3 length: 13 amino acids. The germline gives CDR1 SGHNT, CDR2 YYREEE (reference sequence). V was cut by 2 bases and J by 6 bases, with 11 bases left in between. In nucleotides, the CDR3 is TGTGCCAGCAGCTTACAGGGACAAAATGGCTACACCTTC. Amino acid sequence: CASSLQGQNGYTF.

The CDR3 nucleotides read TGTGCCACCAGTGATTTCGGGGGGGCTCTAATCAATGAGCAGTTCTTC. This gives the protein CATSDFGGALINEQFF. The V call is TRBV24-1, the J call TRBJ2-1; 8 bases are shared with TRBD2. There are 16 residues in the CDR3. V trimming: 1 base; J trimming: 6 bases; junction bases outside the gene matches: 7. Germline CDR1 is KGHDR and CDR2 is SFDVKD.

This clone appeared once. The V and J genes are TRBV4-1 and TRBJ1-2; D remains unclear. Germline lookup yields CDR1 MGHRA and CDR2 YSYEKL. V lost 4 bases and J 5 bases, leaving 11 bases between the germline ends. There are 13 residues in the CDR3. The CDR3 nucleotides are TGCGCCAGCAGCCCCGGGAACGGGTATGGCTACACCTTC. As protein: CASSPGNGYGYTF.

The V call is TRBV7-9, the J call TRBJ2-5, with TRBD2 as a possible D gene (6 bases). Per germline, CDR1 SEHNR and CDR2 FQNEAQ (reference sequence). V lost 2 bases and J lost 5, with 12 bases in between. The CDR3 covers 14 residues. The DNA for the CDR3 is TGTGCCAGCAGCTTATTAGGGGCGGGGGAGACCCAGTACTTC. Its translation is CASSLLGAGETQYF.

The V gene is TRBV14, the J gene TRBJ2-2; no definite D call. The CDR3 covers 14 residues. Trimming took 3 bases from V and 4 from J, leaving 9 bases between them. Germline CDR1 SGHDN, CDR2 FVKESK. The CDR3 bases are TGTGCCAGCAGCCAGAACTTTCCCACCGGGGAGCTGTTTTTT. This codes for CASSQNFPTGELFF. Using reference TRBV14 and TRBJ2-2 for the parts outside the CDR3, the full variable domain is EAGVTQFPSHSVIEKGQTVTLRCDPISGHDNLYWYRRVMGKEIKFLLHFVKESKQDESGMPNNRFLAERTGGTYSTLKVQPAELEDSGVYFCASSQNFPTGELFFGEGSRLTVL.